Sequencing of this TCR beta chain was carried out in a study of preoperative IRX-2 immunotherapy in early breast cancer. The treatment here: preoperative locoregional IRX-2 cytokine immunotherapy. Patients received preoperative, locoregional IRX-2 cytokine immunotherapy in a phase Ib study. Clones were sequenced by immunoSEQ multiplex PCR, and TCRdb holds only the in-frame ones, with some missing. Of 90,000 to 100,000 clones detected, about nine tenths appear once; the ten largest clones hold roughly 2%. This specimen was tumor tissue, taken after IRX-2 immunotherapy. The TCR was taken from a human donor with breast cancer.

The CDR3 DNA sequence: TGTGCCAGCAGAACAGGGCTTGGCACTGAAGCTTTCTTT. Protein product: CASRTGLGTEAFF. This rearrangement joins TRBV7-1 to TRBJ1-1, with a tentative D call TRBD1 (6 bases). TRBV7-1 is given ORF status, its function remaining uncertain. CDR3 length: 13 residues. The V end lost 6 bases, the J end lost 4 bases, and 12 bases lay between the germline ends.